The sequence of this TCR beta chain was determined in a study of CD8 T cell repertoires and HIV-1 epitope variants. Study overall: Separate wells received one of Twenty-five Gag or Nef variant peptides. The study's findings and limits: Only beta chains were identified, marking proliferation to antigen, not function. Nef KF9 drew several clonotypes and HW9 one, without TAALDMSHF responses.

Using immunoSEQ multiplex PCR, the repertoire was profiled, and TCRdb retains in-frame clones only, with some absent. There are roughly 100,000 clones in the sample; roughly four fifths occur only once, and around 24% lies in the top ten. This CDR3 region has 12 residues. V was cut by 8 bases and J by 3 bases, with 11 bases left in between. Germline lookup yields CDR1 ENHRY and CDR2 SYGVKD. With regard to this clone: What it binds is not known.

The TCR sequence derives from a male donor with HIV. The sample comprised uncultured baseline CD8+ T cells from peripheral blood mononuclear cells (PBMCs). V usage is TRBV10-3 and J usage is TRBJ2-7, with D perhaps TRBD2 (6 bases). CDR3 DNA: TGTGCCATCGGGGGTAGCGGCTACGAGCAGTACTTC. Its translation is CAIGGSGYEQYF.